These 17 T cell receptor beta chains were sequenced from one sample in a study of identical twins. TCRdb called the 5' RACE reads again in MiXCR, with one record for every CDR3 protein. The sample contains approximately 670,000 distinct CDR3 sequences, approximately 6% of which appear only once. The source material was naive T cells sorted from blood. All receptors come from a young man in good health.

This clonotype was seen at least ten times. The chain employs TRBV5-1 and TRBJ2-1; D is unresolved. Germline V gene sequence: CDR1 SGHRS, CDR2 YFSETQ. Trimming took off 1 base at V and 7 bases at J, with 12 bases between the two ends. CDR3 length equals 14 residues. The CDR3 DNA follows: TGCGCCAGCAGCTTGTATCCCGAAGGGAATGAGCAGTTCTTC. Protein: CASSLYPEGNEQFF.

This clonotype was counted only a few times. The chain links TRBV9 to TRBJ1-4; D might be TRBD1 (6 bases). The CDR3 length is 17 residues. Trimming left V 4 bases short and J 0 bases short, with 16 bases between. Germline V gene data show CDR1 as SGDLS and CDR2 as YYNGEE. The CDR3 DNA reads as TGTGCCAGCAGCACCGGACAGAAACTTGCAACTAATGAAAAACTGTTTTTT. Translated: CASSTGQKLATNEKLFF.

Many counts were recorded for this clonotype. This rearrangement joins TRBV7-6 to TRBJ2-7; 11 bases fit TRBD1. This CDR3 has 16 residues. Germline-derived CDR1 and CDR2 are SGHVS and FNYEAQ. The trim removed 1 base at V and 3 bases at J, leaving 5 bases unmatched. CDR3 residues: CASSLGSGTGGYEQYF. DNA for the CDR3: TGTGCCAGCAGCTTAGGGAGCGGGACAGGGGGCTACGAGCAGTACTTC.

This clonotype occurred many times. The rearrangement joins TRBV29-1 to TRBJ2-6; D gene ambiguous. Trimming shortened V by 4 bases and J by 6 bases, and 19 bases separated the two germline ends. The CDR3 runs 16 residues. Germline assignment: CDR1 SQVTM and CDR2 ANQGSEA. This CDR3 reads CSVGRRLSGEANVLTF. DNA of the CDR3: TGCAGCGTTGGAAGGCGGCTAAGTGGTGAGGCCAACGTCCTGACTTTC.

This clonotype was seen many times. This sequence joins TRBV9 and TRBJ2-2; the D is unclear. The germline V and J ends were trimmed by 0 bases and 0 bases, with 6 bases remaining between them. In germline, CDR1 is SGDLS, CDR2 YYNGEE. The CDR3 is 15 amino acids. The CDR3 coding sequence is TGTGCCAGCAGCGTAGGAGTGGCGAACACCGGGGAGCTGTTTTTT. Protein product: CASSVGVANTGELFF.

This chain joins TRBV12-3 or TRBV12-4 and TRBJ2-2; TRBD2 aligns across 7 bases. Losses at the gene ends were 3 bases for V and 2 bases for J; bases not matched to a gene: 6. The CDR3 has 16 amino acids. CDR3 DNA: TGTGCCAGCAGTTTCTCGGCGGGAGTAAACACCGGGGAGCTGTTTTTT. This sequence encodes CASSFSAGVNTGELFF.

The gene calls are TRBV4-3 and TRBJ1-1; D gene ambiguous. Trimming took 2 bases from V and 4 from J, leaving 8 bases between them. The length of the CDR3 is 13 residues. Germline CDR1 and CDR2: LGHNA and YSLEER. The chain's CDR3 is CASSQTVGTEAFF. The DNA for the CDR3 is TGCGCCAGCAGCCAAACAGTTGGCACTGAAGCTTTCTTT.

This clonotype has at least ten counts. The chain combines TRBV28 with TRBJ1-1; D might be TRBD1 (6 bases). The CDR3 extends over 14 amino acids. The V end was cut by 6 bases, the J end by 4 bases, with 15 bases between. Per germline, CDR1 MDHEN and CDR2 SYDVKM. This CDR3 reads CASSWGGAGTEAFF. The DNA of the CDR3 is TGTGCCAGCAGCTGGGGGGGCGCAGGCACTGAAGCTTTCTTT.

V usage is TRBV9 and J usage is TRBJ2-2; D may be TRBD1 (6 bases). In germline, CDR1 is SGDLS, CDR2 YYNGEE. Trimming stripped 0 bases from V and 1 base from J, with 16 bases between. The CDR3 loop spans 18 amino acids. The CDR3 loop reads CASSVGYLGHWNTGELFF. Written as DNA, the CDR3 is TGTGCCAGCAGCGTAGGTTACCTGGGACACTGGAACACCGGGGAGCTGTTTTTT.

This clonotype has a count of ten or more. V is TRBV7-9 and J is TRBJ1-5; D gene unclear. In germline, CDR1 is SEHNR, CDR2 FQNEAQ (reference sequence). V shed 0 bases and J shed 2 bases, with 5 bases lying between them. The CDR3 spans 14 residues. CDR3 sequence (DNA): TGTGCCAGCAGCTTAGCGGACGGCAATCAGCCCCAGCATTTT. Protein product: CASSLADGNQPQHF.

In its sample, this clonotype was seen many times. The V gene is TRBV10-3, the J gene TRBJ2-1; 7 bases are shared with TRBD2. The CDR3 spans 15 residues. Germline-derived CDR1 and CDR2 are ENHRY and SYGVKD. V dropped 3 bases and J dropped 1; count of bases not matched to a gene: 3. The CDR3 nucleotides read TGTGCCATCAGTGACGAGCGGGGATCCTACAATGAGCAGTTCTTC. This encodes CAISDERGSYNEQFF.

The chain has TRBV10-3 and TRBJ2-1; a weak D match, TRBD1 (6 bases). The V gene's germline CDR1 is ENHRY and CDR2 SYGVKD. The germline V and J ends were trimmed by 3 bases and 10 bases, with 16 bases remaining between them. The CDR3 is 14 residues long. CDR3 nucleotides: TGTGCCATCAGTGAAGAGGGGGTGAGGGGGGAGCAGTTCTTC. It is translated as CAISEEGVRGEQFF.

This clonotype was found many times. V usage is TRBV20-1 and J usage is TRBJ2-3; D is perhaps TRBD2 (6 bases). Germline V gives CDR1 DFQATT, CDR2 SNEGSKA (reference sequence). Trimming left V 3 bases short and J 2 bases short, with 9 bases between. There are 13 residues in the CDR3. CDR3 region: CSARGLFTDTQYF. The CDR3 coding sequence is TGCAGTGCTAGGGGACTCTTCACAGATACGCAGTATTTT.

J is TRBJ2-2 and V is TRBV3-1; D perhaps matches TRBD2 (6 bases). The V gene lost 5 bases and the J gene lost 1 base, with 17 bases spanning the gap. There are 17 residues in the CDR3. The germline gives CDR1 LGHDT, CDR2 YNNKEL (reference sequence). CDR3 protein: CASSSTSGTWNTGELFF. The CDR3 DNA follows: TGTGCCAGCAGCTCAACCTCCGGGACTTGGAACACCGGGGAGCTGTTTTTT.

The CDR3 DNA reads as TGCAGCGTTGAGGTTTCCAATCGCCCGCTCTATGAGCAGTTCTTC. It specifies CSVEVSNRPLYEQFF. The V call is TRBV29-1, the J call TRBJ2-1; D call uncertain. The V gene lost 3 bases and the J gene lost 8 bases, with 20 bases spanning the gap. Germline loops: CDR1 SQVTM, CDR2 ANQGSEA. This CDR3 has 15 residues.

This clonotype was seen many times. The CDR3 DNA is TGTGCCAGCAGCTTTTCATTAAGCGAGCAGTTCTTC. Its protein is CASSFSLSEQFF. The chain carries TRBV7-9 and TRBJ2-1, with no clear D. This CDR3 is 12 amino acids long. Germline V lookup: CDR1 SEHNR, CDR2 FQNEAQ (reference sequence). Trimming took 3 bases from V and 10 from J, leaving 10 bases between them.

This clonotype was detected ten times or more. The chain uses TRBV4-2 and TRBJ2-7, with 13 bases that match TRBD2. V shed 0 bases, J shed 6 bases, and the junction held 5 bases outside the gene matches. There are 16 residues in the CDR3. Germline assignment: CDR1 LGHNA and CDR2 YNFKEQ. CDR3 sequence reads: CASSQDRGLAGTEQYF. The CDR3 region has the DNA TGTGCCAGCAGCCAAGATCGGGGACTAGCGGGAACCGAGCAGTACTTC.